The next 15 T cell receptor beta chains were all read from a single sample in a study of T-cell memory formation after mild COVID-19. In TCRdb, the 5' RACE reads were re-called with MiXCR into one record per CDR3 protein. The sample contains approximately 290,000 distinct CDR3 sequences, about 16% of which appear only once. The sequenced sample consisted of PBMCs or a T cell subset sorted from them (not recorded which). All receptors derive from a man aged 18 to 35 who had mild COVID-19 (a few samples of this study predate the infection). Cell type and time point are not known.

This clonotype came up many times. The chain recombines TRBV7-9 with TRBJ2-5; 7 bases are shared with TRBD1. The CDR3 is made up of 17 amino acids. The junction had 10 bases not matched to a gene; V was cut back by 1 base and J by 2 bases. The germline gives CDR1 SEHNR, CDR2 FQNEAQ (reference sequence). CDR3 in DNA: TGTGCCAGCAGCTTAGGTCTGGGTACAGGGGAACAAGAGACCCAGTACTTC. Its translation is CASSLGLGTGEQETQYF.

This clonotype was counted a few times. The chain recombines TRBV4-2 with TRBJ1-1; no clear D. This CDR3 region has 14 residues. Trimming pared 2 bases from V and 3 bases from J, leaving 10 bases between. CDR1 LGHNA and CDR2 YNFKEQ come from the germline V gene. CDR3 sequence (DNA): TGTGCCAGCAGCCAATTCGAGCGGGACACTGAAGCTTTCTTT. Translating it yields CASSQFERDTEAFF.

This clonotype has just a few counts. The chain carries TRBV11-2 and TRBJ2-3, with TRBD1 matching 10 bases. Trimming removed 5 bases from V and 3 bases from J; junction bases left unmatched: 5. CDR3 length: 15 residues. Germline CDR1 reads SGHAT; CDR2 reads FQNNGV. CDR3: CASSTGDRGTDTQYF. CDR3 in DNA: TGTGCCAGCAGCACAGGGGACAGGGGAACAGATACGCAGTATTTT.

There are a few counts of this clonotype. The CDR3 is CSAKGRVETEAFF. CDR3 bases: TGCAGTGCTAAGGGCAGGGTGGAGACTGAAGCTTTCTTT. V is TRBV20-1 and J is TRBJ1-1; perhaps TRBD1 as D (5 bases). Trimming stripped 4 bases from V and 5 bases from J, with 14 bases between. This CDR3 has 13 amino acids. Germline assignment: CDR1 DFQATT and CDR2 SNEGSKA (reference sequence).

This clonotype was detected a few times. CDR3 coding DNA: TGCAGTGCTAGCCGGGACAGGGGGACAGATACGCAGTATTTT. Amino acid sequence: CSASRDRGTDTQYF. V gene TRBV20-1 combines with J gene TRBJ2-3; the match to TRBD1 covers 11 bases. V lost 3 bases and J lost 3; bases outside the gene matches: 2. CDR1 and CDR2 from the germline V gene are DFQATT and SNEGSKA (reference sequence). The CDR3 consists of 14 residues.

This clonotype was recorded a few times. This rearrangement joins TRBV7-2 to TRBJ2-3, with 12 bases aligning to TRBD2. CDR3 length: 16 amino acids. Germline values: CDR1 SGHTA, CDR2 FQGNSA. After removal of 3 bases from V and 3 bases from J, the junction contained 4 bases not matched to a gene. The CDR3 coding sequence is TGTGCCAGCAGCTTGCTAGCGGGGGGGCTGACAGATACGCAGTATTTT. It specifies CASSLLAGGLTDTQYF.

The CDR3 DNA reads as TGTGCCAGCAGTTACGGACAGCAAAGCACAGATACGCAGTATTTT. This codes for CASSYGQQSTDTQYF. This chain links TRBV12-3 or TRBV12-4 with TRBJ2-3, with D perhaps TRBD1 (6 bases). The CDR3 contains 15 residues. Trimming removed 4 bases at V and 0 bases at J, with 11 bases between.

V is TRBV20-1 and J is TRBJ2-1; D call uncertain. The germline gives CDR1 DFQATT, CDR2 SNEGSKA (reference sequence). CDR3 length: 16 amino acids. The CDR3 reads CSDLRIKDQIEDEQFF. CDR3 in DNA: TGCAGCGACTTACGGATCAAAGACCAAATTGAGGATGAGCAGTTCTTC.

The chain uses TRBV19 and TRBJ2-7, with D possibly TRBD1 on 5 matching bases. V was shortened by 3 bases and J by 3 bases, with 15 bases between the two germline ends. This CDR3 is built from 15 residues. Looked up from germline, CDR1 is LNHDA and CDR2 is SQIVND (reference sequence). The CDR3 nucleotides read TGTGCCAGTAGTATGGTACAGGCTGGGTACTACGAGCAGTACTTC. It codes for CASSMVQAGYYEQYF. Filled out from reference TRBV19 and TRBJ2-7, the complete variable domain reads DGGITQSPKYLFRKEGQNVTLSCEQNLNHDAMYWYRQDPGQGLRLIYYSQIVNDFQKGDIAEGYSVSREKKESFPLTVTSAQKNPTAFYLCASSMVQAGYYEQYFGPGTRLTVT.

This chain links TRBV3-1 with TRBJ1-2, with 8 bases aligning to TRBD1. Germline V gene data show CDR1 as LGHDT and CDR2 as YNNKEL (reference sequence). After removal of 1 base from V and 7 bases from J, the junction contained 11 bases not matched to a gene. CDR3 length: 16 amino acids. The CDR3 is CASSQVRGGRGLGYTF. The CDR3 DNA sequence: TGTGCCAGCAGCCAAGTTCGGGGAGGCAGGGGGCTTGGCTACACCTTC.

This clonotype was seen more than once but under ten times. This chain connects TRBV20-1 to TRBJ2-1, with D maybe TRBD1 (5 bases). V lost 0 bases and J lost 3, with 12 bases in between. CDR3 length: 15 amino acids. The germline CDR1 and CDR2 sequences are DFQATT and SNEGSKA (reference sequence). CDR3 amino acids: CSARDPQGHYNEQFF. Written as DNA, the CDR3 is TGCAGTGCTAGAGATCCTCAGGGCCACTACAATGAGCAGTTCTTC.

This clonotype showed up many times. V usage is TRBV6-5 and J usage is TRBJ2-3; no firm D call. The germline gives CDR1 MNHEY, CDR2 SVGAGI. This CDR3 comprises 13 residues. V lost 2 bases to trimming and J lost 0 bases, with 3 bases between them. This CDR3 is CASSYRSTDTQYF. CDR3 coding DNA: TGTGCCAGCAGTTACCGAAGCACAGATACGCAGTATTTT.

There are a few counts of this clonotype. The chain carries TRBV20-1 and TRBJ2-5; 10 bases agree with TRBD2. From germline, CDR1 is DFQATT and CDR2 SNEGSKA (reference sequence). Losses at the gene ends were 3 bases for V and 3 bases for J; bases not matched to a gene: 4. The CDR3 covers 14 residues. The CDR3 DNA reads TGCAGTGCTAGCCTAGCGGGGGCCAAAGAGACCCAGTACTTC. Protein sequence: CSASLAGAKETQYF.

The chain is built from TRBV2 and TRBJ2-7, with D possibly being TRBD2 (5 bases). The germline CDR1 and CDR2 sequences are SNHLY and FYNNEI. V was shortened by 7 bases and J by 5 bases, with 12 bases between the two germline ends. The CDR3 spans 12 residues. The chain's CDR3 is CASTGEGHEQYV. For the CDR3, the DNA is TGTGCCAGCACCGGGGAAGGACACGAGCAGTACGTC.

Written as DNA, the CDR3 is TGCGCCAGCAGCTTGGACACGGACAATGAGCAGTTCTTC. Its protein product is CASSLDTDNEQFF. The V gene is TRBV5-1, the J gene TRBJ2-1, with D uncertain. V lost 0 bases and J 5 bases, leaving 6 bases between the germline ends. Germline V gene data show CDR1 as SGHRS and CDR2 as YFSETQ. CDR3 length equals 13 residues.